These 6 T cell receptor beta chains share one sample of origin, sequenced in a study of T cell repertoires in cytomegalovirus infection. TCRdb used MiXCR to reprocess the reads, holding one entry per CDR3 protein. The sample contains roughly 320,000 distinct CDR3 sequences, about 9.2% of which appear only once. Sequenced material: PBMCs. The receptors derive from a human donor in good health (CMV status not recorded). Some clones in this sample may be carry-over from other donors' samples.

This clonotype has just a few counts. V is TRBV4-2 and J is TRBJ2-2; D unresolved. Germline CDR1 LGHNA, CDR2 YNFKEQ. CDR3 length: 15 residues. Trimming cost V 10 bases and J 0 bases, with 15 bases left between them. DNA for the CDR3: TGTGCCACCTCCGCCGGGCACACGAACACCGGGGAGCTGTTTTTT. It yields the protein CATSAGHTNTGELFF.

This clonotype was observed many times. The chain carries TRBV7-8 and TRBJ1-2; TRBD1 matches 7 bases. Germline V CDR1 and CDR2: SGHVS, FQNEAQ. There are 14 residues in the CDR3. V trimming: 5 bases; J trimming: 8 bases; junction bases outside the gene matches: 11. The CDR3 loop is CASSPRARGSGYTF. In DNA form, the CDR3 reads TGTGCCAGCAGCCCCCGGGCCAGGGGGTCCGGCTACACCTTC.

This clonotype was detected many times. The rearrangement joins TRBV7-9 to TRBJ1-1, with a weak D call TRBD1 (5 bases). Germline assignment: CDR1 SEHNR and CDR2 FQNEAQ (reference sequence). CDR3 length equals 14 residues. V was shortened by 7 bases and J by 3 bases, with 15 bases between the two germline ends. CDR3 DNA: TGTGCCAGCATCCAATCTCAAGGGGACACTGAAGCTTTCTTT. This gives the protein CASIQSQGDTEAFF.

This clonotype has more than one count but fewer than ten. The DNA of the CDR3 is TGTGCCACCAGTGATCCAGGGGTCGGTGAGCAGTTCTTC. Protein sequence: CATSDPGVGEQFF. The rearrangement uses TRBV24-1 and TRBJ2-1, with D perhaps TRBD1 (6 bases). V lost 3 bases and J lost 9, with 11 bases in between. The length of the CDR3 is 13 residues. Germline-derived CDR1 and CDR2 are KGHDR and SFDVKD.

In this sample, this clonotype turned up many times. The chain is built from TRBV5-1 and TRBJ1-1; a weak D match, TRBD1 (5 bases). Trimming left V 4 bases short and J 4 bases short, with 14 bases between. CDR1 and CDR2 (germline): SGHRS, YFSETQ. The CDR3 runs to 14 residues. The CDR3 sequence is CASSLQEFSTEAFF. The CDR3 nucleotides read TGCGCCAGCAGCCTACAGGAGTTCAGCACTGAAGCTTTCTTT. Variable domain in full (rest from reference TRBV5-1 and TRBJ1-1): KAGVTQTPRYLIKTRGQQVTLSCSPISGHRSVSWYQQTPGQGLQFLFEYFSETQRNKGNFPGRFSGRQFSNSRSEMNVSTLELGDSALYLCASSLQEFSTEAFFGQGTRLTVV.

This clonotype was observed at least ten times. The CDR3 DNA follows: TGTGCCAGCAGTTACGGGTATGCCCAGTACTTC. Amino acids: CASSYGYAQYF. This rearrangement joins TRBV6-5 to TRBJ2-5; D is unresolved. V was trimmed by 2 bases and J by 9 bases, leaving 7 bases between them. Germline CDR1 reads MNHEY; CDR2 reads SVGAGI. The CDR3 spans 11 residues.